This T cell receptor (beta chain) was recovered during a study of blood T cell repertoires in COVID-19. In the study overall: Nucleic acid was either cDNA or gDNA, and it came from T cells, B-cell-depleted T cells, or PBMCs.

The protocol was immunoSEQ multiplex PCR, while the TCRdb copy is restricted to in-frame clones and leaves out a portion. Here the sample spans some 45,000 clones, roughly three quarters being singletons. Sequences were obtained from peripheral blood. The origin of this receptor is a man between 65 and 85 years old with acute or convalescent COVID-19.

DNA of the CDR3: TGTGCCAGCAGGCTTAGGAGGGGAGGAGGCGGCTACACCTTC. This translates into CASRLRRGGGGYTF. The genes are TRBV7-2 and TRBJ1-2, with D perhaps matching TRBD1 (5 bases). CDR1 SGHTA and CDR2 FQGNSA come from the germline V gene. The CDR3 loop spans 14 amino acids. Trimming shortened V by 6 bases and J by 8 bases, and 19 bases separated the two germline ends.